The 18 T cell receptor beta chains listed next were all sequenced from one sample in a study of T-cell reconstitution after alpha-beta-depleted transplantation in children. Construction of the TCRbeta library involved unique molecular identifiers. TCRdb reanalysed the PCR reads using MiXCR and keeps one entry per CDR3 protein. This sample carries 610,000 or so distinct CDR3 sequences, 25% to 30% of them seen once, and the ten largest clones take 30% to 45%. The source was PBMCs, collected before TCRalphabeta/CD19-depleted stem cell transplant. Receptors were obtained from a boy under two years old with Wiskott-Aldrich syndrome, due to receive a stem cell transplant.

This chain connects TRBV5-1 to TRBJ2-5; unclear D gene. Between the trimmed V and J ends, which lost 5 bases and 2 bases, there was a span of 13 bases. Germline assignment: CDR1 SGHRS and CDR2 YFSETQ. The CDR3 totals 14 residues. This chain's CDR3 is CASSPALGQETQYF. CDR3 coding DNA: TGCGCCAGCAGTCCTGCCCTAGGACAAGAGACCCAGTACTTC. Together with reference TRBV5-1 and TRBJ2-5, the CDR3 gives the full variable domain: KAGVTQTPRYLIKTRGQQVTLSCSPISGHRSVSWYQQTPGQGLQFLFEYFSETQRNKGNFPGRFSGRQFSNSRSEMNVSTLELGDSALYLCASSPALGQETQYFGPGTRLLVL.

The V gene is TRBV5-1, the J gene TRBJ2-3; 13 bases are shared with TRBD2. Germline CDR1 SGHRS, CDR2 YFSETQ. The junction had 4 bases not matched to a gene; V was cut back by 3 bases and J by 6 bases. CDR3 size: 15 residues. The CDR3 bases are TGCGCCAGCAGCTACGGACTAGCGGGAGTTGATACGCAGTATTTT. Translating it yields CASSYGLAGVDTQYF.

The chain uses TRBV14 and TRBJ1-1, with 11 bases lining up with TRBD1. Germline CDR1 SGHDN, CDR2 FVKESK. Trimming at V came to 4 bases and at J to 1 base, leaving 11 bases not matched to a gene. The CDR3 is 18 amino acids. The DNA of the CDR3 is TGTGCCAGCAGCCGCATCCGGGGGACAGGGGGAGGGAACACTGAAGCTTTCTTT. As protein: CASSRIRGTGGGNTEAFF. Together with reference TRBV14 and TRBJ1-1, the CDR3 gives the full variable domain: EAGVTQFPSHSVIEKGQTVTLRCDPISGHDNLYWYRRVMGKEIKFLLHFVKESKQDESGMPNNRFLAERTGGTYSTLKVQPAELEDSGVYFCASSRIRGTGGGNTEAFFGQGTRLTVV.

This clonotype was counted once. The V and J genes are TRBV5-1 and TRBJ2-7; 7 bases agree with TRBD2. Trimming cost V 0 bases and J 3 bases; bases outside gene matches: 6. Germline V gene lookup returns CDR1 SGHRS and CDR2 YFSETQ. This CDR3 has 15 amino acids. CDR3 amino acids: CASSLGEGNFYEQYF. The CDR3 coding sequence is TGCGCCAGCAGCTTGGGGGAGGGGAACTTCTACGAGCAGTACTTC.

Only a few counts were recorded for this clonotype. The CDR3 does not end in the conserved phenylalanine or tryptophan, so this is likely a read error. In DNA form, the CDR3 reads TGTGCCAGCGGTAGGGGGATGAACACTGAAGCTTTCTCT. As protein: CASGRGMNTEAFS. The rearrangement joins TRBV27 to TRBJ1-1; TRBD1 is a possible D gene (6 bases). V dropped 8 bases and J dropped 0 bases, with 10 bases sitting between them. The CDR3 loop spans 13 amino acids. Germline CDR1 MNHEY, CDR2 SMNVEV (reference sequence).

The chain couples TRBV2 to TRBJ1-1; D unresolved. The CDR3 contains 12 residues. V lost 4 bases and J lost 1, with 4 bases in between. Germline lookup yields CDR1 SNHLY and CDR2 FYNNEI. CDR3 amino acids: CASSVKNTEAFF. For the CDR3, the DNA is TGTGCCAGCAGTGTGAAGAACACTGAAGCTTTCTTT.

The CDR3 region is CSARLISGMYF. The CDR3 DNA follows: TGCAGTGCTAGATTAATTAGCGGGATGTACTTC. J is TRBJ2-5 and V is TRBV20-1, with TRBD2 matching over 8 bases. The CDR3 totals 11 residues. V trimming: 2 bases; J trimming: 13 bases; junction bases outside the gene matches: 6. Germline-derived CDR1 and CDR2 are DFQATT and SNEGSKA (reference sequence).

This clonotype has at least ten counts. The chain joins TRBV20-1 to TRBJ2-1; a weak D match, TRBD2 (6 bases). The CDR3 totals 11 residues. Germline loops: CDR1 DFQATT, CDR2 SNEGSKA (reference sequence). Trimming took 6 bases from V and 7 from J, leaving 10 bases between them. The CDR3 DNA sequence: TGCAGTGCGAGACTAGTTAATGAGCAGTTCTTC. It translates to CSARLVNEQFF.

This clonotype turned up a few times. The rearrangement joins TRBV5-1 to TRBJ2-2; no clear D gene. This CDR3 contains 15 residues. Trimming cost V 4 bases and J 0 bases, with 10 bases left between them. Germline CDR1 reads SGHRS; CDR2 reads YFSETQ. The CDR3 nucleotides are TGCGCCAGCAGCAAGGCCAGCCCGAACACCGGGGAGCTGTTTTTT. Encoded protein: CASSKASPNTGELFF.

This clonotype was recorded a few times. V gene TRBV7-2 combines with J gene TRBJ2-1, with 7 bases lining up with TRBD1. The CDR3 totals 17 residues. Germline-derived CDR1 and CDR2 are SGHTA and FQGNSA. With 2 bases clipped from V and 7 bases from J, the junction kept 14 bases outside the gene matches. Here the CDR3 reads CASSLFLRQGVVNEQFF. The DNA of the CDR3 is TGTGCCAGCAGCTTATTCCTGCGGCAGGGGGTCGTAAATGAGCAGTTCTTC.

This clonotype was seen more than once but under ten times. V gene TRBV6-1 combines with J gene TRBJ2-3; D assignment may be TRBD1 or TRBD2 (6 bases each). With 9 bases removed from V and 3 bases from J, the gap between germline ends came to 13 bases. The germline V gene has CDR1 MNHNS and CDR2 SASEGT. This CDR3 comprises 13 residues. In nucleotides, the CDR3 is TGTGCCAGTAGGCCGGGGGCTACAGATACGCAGTATTTT. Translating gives CASRPGATDTQYF.

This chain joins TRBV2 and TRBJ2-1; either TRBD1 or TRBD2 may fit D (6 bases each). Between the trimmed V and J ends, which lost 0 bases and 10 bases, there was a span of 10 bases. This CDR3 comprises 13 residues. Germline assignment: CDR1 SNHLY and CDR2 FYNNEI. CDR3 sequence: CASSEAGGGEQFF. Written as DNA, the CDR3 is TGTGCCAGCAGTGAAGCGGGGGGCGGGGAGCAGTTCTTC.

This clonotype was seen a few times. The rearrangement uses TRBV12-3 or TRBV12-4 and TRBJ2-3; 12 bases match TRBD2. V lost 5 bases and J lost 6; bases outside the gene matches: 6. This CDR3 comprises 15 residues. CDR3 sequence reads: CASSRLAGASDTQYF. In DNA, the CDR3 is TGTGCCAGCAGTCGACTAGCGGGAGCATCCGATACGCAGTATTTT.

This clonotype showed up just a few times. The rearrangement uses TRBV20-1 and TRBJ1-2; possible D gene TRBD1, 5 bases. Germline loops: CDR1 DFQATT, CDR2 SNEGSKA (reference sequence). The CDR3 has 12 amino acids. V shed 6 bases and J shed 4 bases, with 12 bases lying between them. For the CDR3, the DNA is TGCAGTGCGTCCGGGACGAGCTATGGCTACACCTTC. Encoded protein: CSASGTSYGYTF.

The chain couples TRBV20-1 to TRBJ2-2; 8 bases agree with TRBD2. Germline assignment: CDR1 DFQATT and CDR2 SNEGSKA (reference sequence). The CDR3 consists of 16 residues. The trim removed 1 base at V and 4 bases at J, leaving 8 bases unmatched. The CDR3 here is CSARVSGRVATGELFF. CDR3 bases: TGCAGTGCTAGAGTGAGCGGGAGAGTCGCCACCGGGGAGCTGTTTTTT.

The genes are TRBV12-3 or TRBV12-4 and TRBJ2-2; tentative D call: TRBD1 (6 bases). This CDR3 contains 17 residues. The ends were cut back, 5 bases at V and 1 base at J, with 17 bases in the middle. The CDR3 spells CASSPSRQELNTGELFF. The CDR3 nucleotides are TGTGCCAGCAGTCCAAGTAGACAGGAACTGAACACCGGGGAGCTGTTTTTT.

CDR3 residues: CASSQDPGLVWEQYF. In DNA, the CDR3 is TGTGCCAGCAGCCAGGACCCGGGACTAGTCTGGGAGCAGTACTTC. The chain combines TRBV5-5 with TRBJ2-7; 8 bases fit TRBD2. This CDR3 has 15 residues. Trimming took 4 bases from V and 7 from J; bases not matched to a gene: 13. CDR1 and CDR2 from the germline V gene are SGHKS and YYEKEE (reference sequence).

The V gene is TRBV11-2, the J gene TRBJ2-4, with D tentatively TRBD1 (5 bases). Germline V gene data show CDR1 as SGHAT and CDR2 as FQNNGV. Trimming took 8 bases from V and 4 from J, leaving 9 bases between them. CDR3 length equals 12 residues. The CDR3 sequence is CASGHSKNIQYF. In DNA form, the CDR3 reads TGTGCCAGCGGACACAGTAAAAACATTCAGTACTTC.